The 22 T cell receptor beta chains reported below all come from one sample, sequenced in a study of T cells in Graves' hyperthyroidism and ophthalmopathy (dated by TCRdb to between 2019 and 2020). Library prep was done by multiplex PCR. The instrument was an Illumina HiSeq 2000. TCR beta CDR3 regions were amplified from RNA transcripts. The TCR CDR3 was subjected to a first round of RT-PCR using the HTBI primer set and the Qiagen OneStep RT-PCR kit. Starting from the raw public reads, TCRdb applied fastp trimming at Q25, assembled clones with MiXCR and retained in-frame beta chains. Merged by CDR3 protein, the rows form single entries marked with the most common genes and DNA. The table for this sample lists about 300,000 distinct CDR3 sequences; 13% of them were counted only once. The leading ten clones occupy roughly 8% of the sample. Input material: blood. These receptors were obtained from a woman aged 25 to 39 with Graves' hyperthyroidism that later progressed to Graves' ophthalmopathy.

This clonotype was recorded many times. The rearrangement links TRBV9 to TRBJ2-7; the D gene could be TRBD1 or TRBD2 (5 bases each). The V end was cut by 4 bases, the J end by 2 bases, with 10 bases between. This CDR3 is built from 13 residues. Germline CDR1 is SGDLS and CDR2 is YYNGEE. The CDR3 region is CASSTGAPYEQYF. CDR3 nucleotides: TGTGCCAGCAGCACCGGGGCTCCCTACGAGCAGTACTTC.

The chain carries TRBV27 and TRBJ2-7, with D perhaps TRBD2 (6 bases). V was cut by 3 bases and J by 3 bases, with 15 bases left in between. This CDR3 contains 15 residues. Per germline, CDR1 MNHEY and CDR2 SMNVEV (reference sequence). The CDR3 coding sequence is TGTGCCAGCAGTTTTGAGGGAGGCCTAAGCTACGAGCAGTACTTC. Amino acid sequence: CASSFEGGLSYEQYF.

The V and J genes are TRBV7-3 and TRBJ2-3, with 7 bases identical to TRBD2. Germline CDR1 reads SGHTA; CDR2 reads FQGTGA. This CDR3 comprises 15 residues. V was pared by 4 bases and J by 0 bases, with 4 bases of the junction left unmatched. The CDR3 region is CASSSSGPSTDTQYF. The CDR3 region has the DNA TGTGCCAGCAGCTCTAGCGGACCTAGCACAGATACGCAGTATTTT.

The V and J genes are TRBV20-1 and TRBJ1-1; no clear D. From germline, CDR1 is DFQATT and CDR2 SNEGSKA (reference sequence). V was pared by 5 bases and J by 11 bases, with 15 bases between. The length of the CDR3 is 11 residues. This chain's CDR3 is CSAPDPRRAFF. CDR3 bases: TGCAGTGCTCCGGACCCCCGCAGGGCTTTCTTT.

This clonotype appeared many times. This chain uses TRBV3-1 with TRBJ1-1; D gene ambiguous. Looked up from germline, CDR1 is LGHDT and CDR2 is YNNKEL (reference sequence). Trimming left V 4 bases short and J 1 base short, with 10 bases between. The CDR3 covers 14 residues. The CDR3 sequence: CASSPLTSNTEAFF. The CDR3 bases are TGTGCCAGCAGCCCATTGACCTCGAACACTGAAGCTTTCTTT.

This clonotype was observed many times. This chain joins TRBV29-1 and TRBJ1-6, with 7 bases that match TRBD1. Trimming removed 7 bases from V and 5 bases from J; junction bases left unmatched: 5. The CDR3 sequence is 13 residues long. From germline, CDR1 is SQVTM and CDR2 ANQGSEA. The CDR3 DNA is TGCAGCGCCCTGACAGGGAATAATTCACCCCTCCACTTT. Translated: CSALTGNNSPLHF. The variable domain in full, completed from reference TRBV29-1 and TRBJ1-6, reads SAVISQKPSRDICQRGTSLTIQCQVDSQVTMMFWYRQQPGQSLTLIATANQGSEATYESGFVIDKFPISRPNLTFSTLTVSNMSPEDSSIYLCSALTGNNSPLHFGNGTRLTVT.

Notes on this clonotype: Being one base from a much bigger clone, this may be a read error. This chain uses TRBV5-1 with TRBJ2-7; 11 bases are a match to TRBD2. This CDR3 spans 15 amino acids. Germline V gives CDR1 SGHRS, CDR2 YFSETQ. CDR3 protein: CVSSPQTSGSHEQYF. The CDR3, as DNA: TGCGTCAGCAGCCCACAAACTAGCGGGAGTCACGAGCAGTACTTC.

This clonotype was found a few times. CDR3 residues: CASSYSSNIGGRAYNEQFF. CDR3 coding DNA: TGTGCCAGCAGTTACTCGAGTAATATTGGCGGGAGGGCCTACAATGAGCAGTTCTTC. The J gene is TRBJ2-1, the V gene TRBV6-2 or TRBV6-3; 9 bases fit TRBD2. Trimming removed 0 bases from V and 2 bases from J; junction bases left unmatched: 11. The CDR3 is 19 amino acids. Per germline, CDR1 MNHEY and CDR2 SVGEGT.

The sample holds many counts of this clonotype. This chain uses TRBV19 with TRBJ1-1, with 8 positions matching TRBD1. Germline CDR1 and CDR2: LNHDA and SQIVND (reference sequence). This CDR3 spans 16 amino acids. After removal of 3 bases from V and 3 bases from J, the junction contained 9 bases not matched to a gene. For the CDR3, the DNA is TGTGCCAGTAGTATGGGTCAGGGGGCTGTTCACACTGAAGCTTTCTTT. It translates to CASSMGQGAVHTEAFF.

The chain uses TRBV5-5 and TRBJ1-4, with 7 bases identical to TRBD1. The V and J ends lost 4 bases and 5 bases, in that order; junction bases with no gene match: 8. The CDR3 is 15 residues long. Germline CDR1 reads SGHKS; CDR2 reads YYEKEE (reference sequence). CDR3 DNA sequence: TGTGCCAGCAGCCCGACAGGGACTAACAATGAAAAACTGTTTTTT. It is translated as CASSPTGTNNEKLFF.

The rearrangement joins TRBV6-2 or TRBV6-3 to TRBJ1-4; 7 bases agree with TRBD1. Germline loops: CDR1 MNHEY, CDR2 SVGEGT. CDR3 size: 14 residues. V shed 6 bases and J 7 bases; nucleotides not matched to a gene: 8. CDR3: CASRPGQESEKLFF. The CDR3 DNA reads as TGTGCCAGCAGGCCCGGACAGGAAAGTGAAAAACTGTTTTTT.

The sample holds many counts of this clonotype. V gene TRBV24-1 combines with J gene TRBJ1-4, with a possible D match to TRBD1 (6 bases). This CDR3 contains 14 residues. CDR1 and CDR2 from the germline V gene are KGHDR and SFDVKD. Trimming took off 4 bases at V and 5 bases at J, with 10 bases between the two ends. CDR3: CATSDPGQNEKLFF. The CDR3 DNA reads as TGTGCCACCAGTGACCCCGGACAGAATGAAAAACTGTTTTTT.

This clonotype occurred a few times. The V call is TRBV5-8, the J call TRBJ2-1, with 9 bases aligning to TRBD2. J was trimmed by 9 bases and V by 2 bases; bases with no gene match: 3. The germline V gene encodes CDR1 SGHTS and CDR2 YDEGEE. The CDR3 is made up of 13 amino acids. The CDR3 sequence is CASSLGREGEQFF. The CDR3, as DNA: TGTGCCAGCAGCTTAGGGCGGGAGGGTGAGCAGTTCTTC.

Many counts were recorded for this clonotype. The chain links TRBV20-1 to TRBJ1-4; D gene ambiguous. Between the trimmed V and J ends, which lost 3 bases and 6 bases, there was a span of 2 bases. The germline gives CDR1 DFQATT, CDR2 SNEGSKA (reference sequence). The CDR3 sequence is 10 residues long. The CDR3 region has the DNA TGCAGTGCTAGGGATGAAAAACTGTTTTTT. Amino acids: CSARDEKLFF.

The chain couples TRBV19 to TRBJ1-5; the match to TRBD1 covers 8 bases. Germline lookup yields CDR1 LNHDA and CDR2 SQIVND (reference sequence). CDR3 length equals 15 residues. V lost 4 bases to trimming and J lost 6 bases; unmatched junction nucleotides: 8. The CDR3 DNA sequence: TGTGCCAGTAGTACTTTGCAGGGGGCTAGTCAGCCCCAGCATTTT. Its protein is CASSTLQGASQPQHF.

A few counts support this clonotype. The chain employs TRBV7-9 and TRBJ1-1; 8 bases match TRBD1. The CDR3 extends over 15 amino acids. Germline values: CDR1 SEHNR, CDR2 FQNEAQ (reference sequence). V was pared by 3 bases and J by 1 base, with 4 bases of the junction left unmatched. CDR3 loop: CASSFTGTGNTEAFF. The CDR3 DNA reads TGTGCCAGCAGCTTTACCGGGACAGGGAACACTGAAGCTTTCTTT.

In its sample, this clonotype was seen a few times. The chain employs TRBV6-1 and TRBJ2-7, with 7 bases aligning to TRBD1. The V gene's germline CDR1 is MNHNS and CDR2 SASEGT. With 5 bases clipped from V and 6 bases from J, the junction kept 13 bases outside the gene matches. The CDR3 has 15 amino acids. The CDR3 DNA sequence: TGTGCCAGCAGTTGGGGGACAGACTTTGCGGGCGAGCAGTACTTC. This gives the protein CASSWGTDFAGEQYF.

About this clonotype itself: A much larger clone differs from this one at a single base, so this may be a read error. This rearrangement joins TRBV7-3 to TRBJ2-1; TRBD1 matches at 8 bases. The CDR3 is 14 residues long. Germline V CDR1 and CDR2: SGHTA, FQGTGA. V lost 5 bases, J lost 8 bases, and 8 bases stayed unmatched. CDR3 in amino acids: CASSPTRGPDEQFF. The CDR3 coding sequence is TGTGCCAGCAGCCCTACCAGGGGGCCGGATGAGCAGTTCTTC.

This clonotype occurred many times. This CDR3 is CASSFSTQNIQYF. The CDR3 coding sequence is TGTGCCAGCAGTTTCTCCACACAAAACATTCAGTACTTC. This sequence joins TRBV28 and TRBJ2-4, with D unclear. With 3 bases removed from V and 5 bases from J, the gap between germline ends came to 8 bases. The germline V gene encodes CDR1 MDHEN and CDR2 SYDVKM. This CDR3 is built from 13 residues.

The chain carries TRBV27 and TRBJ1-4; 7 bases match TRBD1. Germline CDR1 is MNHEY and CDR2 is SMNVEV (reference sequence). The CDR3 contains 15 residues. V trimming: 6 bases; J trimming: 4 bases; junction bases outside the gene matches: 8. The DNA for the CDR3 is TGTGCCAGCAGGAGCGGACAGGACTTTAATGAAAAACTGTTTTTT. Translating gives CASRSGQDFNEKLFF. The full variable domain, rest sourced from reference TRBV27 and TRBJ1-4, is EAQVTQNPRYLITVTGKKLTVTCSQNMNHEYMSWYRQDPGLGLRQIYYSMNVEVTDKGDVPEGYKVSRKEKRNFPLILESPSPNQTSLYFCASRSGQDFNEKLFFGSGTQLSVL.

This clonotype was picked up many times. The chain has TRBV18 and TRBJ2-7, with unresolved D. The CDR3 has 12 amino acids. V lost 3 bases and J lost 4, with 7 bases in between. The germline gives CDR1 KGHSH, CDR2 LQKENI. CDR3 residues: CASSPDGYEQYF. CDR3 nucleotide sequence: TGTGCCAGCTCACCGGACGGATACGAGCAGTACTTC.

This chain links TRBV20-1 with TRBJ2-7; the D is unclear. V was clipped by 2 bases and J by 1 base, with 6 bases between them. CDR3 size: 12 residues. Per the germline V gene, CDR1 is DFQATT and CDR2 is SNEGSKA (reference sequence). Here the CDR3 reads CSARSRSYEQYF. The CDR3, as DNA: TGCAGTGCTAGATCGAGGTCCTACGAGCAGTACTTC.